This T cell receptor (beta chain) was documented in a study of cytomegalovirus exposure and HLA in healthy donors. On the study more broadly: Earlier results showed approximately 120 million unique TCR beta sequences derived from approximately 170 million T cells.

13 Jbeta primers and 60 Vbeta primers were used for the PCR. Authors' processing steps: Later analysis identified some 88 million unique TCR beta chains, approximately 11 million shared. Using immunoSEQ multiplex PCR, the repertoire was profiled, and TCRdb retains in-frame clones only, with some absent. D and trimming come from the DNA, and the V and J calls and clone size come from that table. The sample table sets out around 74,000 clones. The sequence derives from a man aged 50 or older in good health and CMV-seropositive. The sample comprised PBMCs.

CDR3 residues: CASSEFRERDRGVYGYTF. CDR3 DNA: TGTGCCAGCAGTGAATTCAGAGAAAGGGACAGGGGAGTCTATGGCTACACCTTC. V usage is TRBV25-1 and J usage is TRBJ1-2, with TRBD1 matching over 10 bases. CDR1 is MGHDK and CDR2 is SYGVNS in the germline V gene. This CDR3 contains 18 residues. The V segment lost 1 base and the J segment 4 bases; nucleotides outside the gene matches: 12.